This T cell receptor beta chain comes out of a study of T-cell memory formation after mild COVID-19. For the study at large: There were largely donor-specific TCR clusters.

The sample holds a few counts of this clonotype. Its target is unknown. Each CDR3 protein is one row after TCRdb ran MiXCR on the 5' RACE reads. Here the sample spans under 250,000 distinct CDR3 sequences, around 30% being singletons. The study, taken as a whole, reports: Cross-reactive memory appears to have joined, as suggested by some responding clones showing up in pre-infection memory. Second-wave clones that peaked on day 37 lacked confirmed SARS-CoV-2 specificity.

Looked up from germline, CDR1 is MNHNS and CDR2 is SASEGT. Trimming took off 1 base at V and 6 bases at J, with 16 bases between the two ends. The CDR3 sequence is 15 residues long. The sequenced material came from PBMCs or a T cell subset sorted from them (not recorded which). V gene TRBV6-1 combines with J gene TRBJ2-7; D is tentatively TRBD1 or TRBD2 (5 bases each). The TCR comes from an adult woman who had mild COVID-19 (a few samples of this study predate the infection). Cell type and time point are not known. The CDR3 here is CASSEDRDPVGEQYF. CDR3 coding DNA: TGTGCCAGCAGTGAAGATCGGGACCCCGTCGGCGAGCAGTACTTC.